These 26 T cell receptor beta chains share one sample of origin, sequenced in a study of blood T cells in healthy people across ages. Alongside a J-beta primer mix, a sample-barcoded 5' primer served in a second PCR lasting about 7 to 11 cycles. TCRdb independently ran MiXCR on the 5' RACE reads; one entry per CDR3 protein. In the table there are around 1.5 million distinct CDR3 sequences, approximately 40% of which are singletons. The sample was blood. The receptors were gathered from a woman aged 18-35 years in good health.

The chain has TRBV4-1 and TRBJ2-1, with D perhaps matching TRBD1 (6 bases). Germline V gene data show CDR1 as MGHRA and CDR2 as YSYEKL. CDR3 length equals 15 residues. V was cut by 0 bases and J by 10 bases, with 16 bases left in between. CDR3 coding DNA: TGCGCCAGCAGCCAAGATCCAGGGGTTTCATGGGAGCAGTTCTTC. Its translation is CASSQDPGVSWEQFF.

The V gene is TRBV11-3, the J gene TRBJ2-1; unclear D gene. CDR3 size: 14 residues. Trimming removed 3 bases from V and 0 bases from J, with 6 bases in between. The germline gives CDR1 SGHNT, CDR2 YENEEA. As DNA, the CDR3 is TGTGCCAGCAGCTTGCGGTTCTCCTACAATGAGCAGTTCTTC. Translated, it gives CASSLRFSYNEQFF.

V usage is TRBV10-3 and J usage is TRBJ2-7; TRBD2 matches 12 bases. Germline trimming cut 9 bases from V and 1 base from J; bases unmatched to any gene: 1. This CDR3 has 13 amino acids. Germline-derived CDR1 and CDR2 are ENHRY and SYGVKD. The CDR3 coding sequence is TGTGCCATTGGACTAGCGGGGTCCTACGAGCAGTACTTC. This gives the protein CAIGLAGSYEQYF.

The CDR3 nucleotides read TGCGCCAGCAGTGAGTCGAGTGGGGGGCCAGCCAAAAACATTCAGTACTTC. It is translated as CASSESSGGPAKNIQYF. The chain combines TRBV10-1 with TRBJ2-4; D is tentatively TRBD1 or TRBD2 (6 bases each). This CDR3 spans 17 amino acids. CDR1 and CDR2 from the germline V gene are WNHNN and SYGVQD (reference sequence). V shed 0 bases and J shed 0 bases, with 12 bases lying between them.

The genes are TRBV4-2 and TRBJ2-7; 8 bases are a match to TRBD2. V lost 0 bases to trimming and J lost 2 bases; unmatched junction nucleotides: 6. This CDR3 spans 16 amino acids. In germline, CDR1 is LGHNA, CDR2 YNFKEQ. The CDR3: CASSQDRSGRAYEQYF. CDR3 in DNA: TGTGCCAGCAGCCAAGATAGGAGCGGGAGAGCCTACGAGCAGTACTTC.

For the CDR3, the DNA is TGTGCCAGCAGAACAGGGTTCGCTGAAGCTTTCTTT. Protein: CASRTGFAEAFF. The chain couples TRBV27 to TRBJ1-1; possibly TRBD1 for D (6 bases). V was shortened by 6 bases and J by 6 bases, with 11 bases between the two germline ends. The germline gives CDR1 MNHEY, CDR2 SMNVEV (reference sequence). The CDR3 has 12 residues.

V gene TRBV10-1 combines with J gene TRBJ2-5; TRBD1 matches at 8 bases. The J call may be incorrect, as the DNA end agrees better with TRBJ2-7. Per the germline V gene, CDR1 is WNHNN and CDR2 is SYGVQD (reference sequence). CDR3 length: 16 residues. CDR3 loop: CASSESVDRAPYEQYF. The CDR3 DNA sequence: TGCGCCAGCAGTGAGTCAGTGGACAGGGCGCCCTACGAGCAGTACTTC.

This chain uses TRBV15 with TRBJ2-7, with D uncertain. This CDR3 has 12 amino acids. Germline values: CDR1 LNHNV, CDR2 YYDKDF (reference sequence). V was shortened by 4 bases and J by 2 bases, with 6 bases between the two germline ends. For the CDR3, the DNA is TGTGCCACCAGCACCGAACCCTACGAGCAGTACTTC. Protein product: CATSTEPYEQYF.

The CDR3 protein is CASSQGTSGVDYEQYF. In DNA, the CDR3 is TGCGCCAGCAGCCAAGGGACTAGCGGGGTCGACTACGAGCAGTACTTC. V usage is TRBV4-1 and J usage is TRBJ2-7; TRBD2 matches at 12 bases. This CDR3 has 16 residues. Trimming took 1 base from V and 3 from J; bases not matched to a gene: 4. The germline gives CDR1 MGHRA, CDR2 YSYEKL.

A single count supports this clonotype. The rearrangement joins TRBV9 to TRBJ1-1; D might be TRBD1 (6 bases). Trimming removed 4 bases from V and 3 bases from J, with 16 bases in between. The germline gives CDR1 SGDLS, CDR2 YYNGEE. This CDR3 region has 15 residues. The CDR3 DNA reads TGTGCCAGCAGCCCACGAGGGGGGCGGGACACTGAAGCTTTCTTT. This codes for CASSPRGGRDTEAFF.

This chain links TRBV6-5 with TRBJ2-2; D unresolved. The CDR3 loop spans 17 amino acids. Trimming took 2 bases from V and 1 from J, leaving 14 bases between them. Germline CDR1 reads MNHEY; CDR2 reads SVGAGI. The CDR3 region has the DNA TGTGCCAGCAGTTACGGGGTTGGCGTCCGGAACACCGGGGAGCTGTTTTTT. Amino acid sequence: CASSYGVGVRNTGELFF.

The chain links TRBV14 to TRBJ1-5; D is unclear. The CDR3 covers 13 residues. V lost 3 bases to trimming and J lost 3 bases, with 6 bases between them. The germline V gene has CDR1 SGHDN and CDR2 FVKESK. The CDR3 spells CASSQGINQPQHF. The CDR3, as DNA: TGTGCCAGCAGCCAGGGGATCAATCAGCCCCAGCATTTT.

The V call is TRBV6-5, the J call TRBJ1-6, with 7 bases lining up with TRBD1. Germline assignment: CDR1 MNHEY and CDR2 SVGAGI. The J segment lost 7 bases and the V segment lost 11 bases, leaving 11 bases of the junction unmatched. CDR3 size: 14 residues. CDR3: CAGLPGQLNSPLHF. Written as DNA, the CDR3 is TGTGCCGGACTCCCGGGACAGCTAAATTCACCCCTCCACTTT.

Only a few counts were recorded for this clonotype. The chain has TRBV5-1 and TRBJ1-1, with D maybe TRBD1 (6 bases). The ends were cut back, 2 bases at V and 4 bases at J, with 12 bases in the middle. This CDR3 comprises 14 residues. CDR1 SGHRS and CDR2 YFSETQ come from the germline V gene. The CDR3 DNA is TGCGCCAGCAGCTTACAGGACAGATTCACTGAAGCTTTCTTT. This encodes CASSLQDRFTEAFF. Looking up the rest from reference TRBV5-1 and TRBJ1-1 gives the full variable domain: KAGVTQTPRYLIKTRGQQVTLSCSPISGHRSVSWYQQTPGQGLQFLFEYFSETQRNKGNFPGRFSGRQFSNSRSEMNVSTLELGDSALYLCASSLQDRFTEAFFGQGTRLTVV.

This clonotype was counted only a few times. V gene TRBV7-9 combines with J gene TRBJ2-7; D gene unclear. The V end was cut by 5 bases, the J end by 7 bases, with 9 bases between. CDR3 length: 11 residues. CDR1 and CDR2 from the germline V gene are SEHNR and FQNEAQ (reference sequence). This CDR3 is CASSPSAEQYF. The CDR3 DNA follows: TGTGCCAGCAGCCCCTCGGCAGAGCAGTACTTC.

The chain couples TRBV29-1 to TRBJ2-1; D could derive from TRBD1 or TRBD2 (7 bases each). The CDR3 runs 13 residues. CDR1 SQVTM and CDR2 ANQGSEA come from the germline V gene. V lost 5 bases and J 7 bases, leaving 15 bases between the germline ends. The CDR3, as DNA: TGCAGCGTTCAGGGGGGGGCCGGGAATGAGCAGTTCTTC. Translated: CSVQGGAGNEQFF.

CDR3 in DNA: TGTGCCAGCAGTCTGAAGGCTACCACAGATACGCAGTATTTT. This sequence encodes CASSLKATTDTQYF. This chain links TRBV6-5 with TRBJ2-3; D call uncertain. The CDR3 runs to 14 residues. Germline-derived CDR1 and CDR2 are MNHEY and SVGAGI. V dropped 5 bases and J dropped 2 bases, with 11 bases sitting between them.

This clonotype was recorded a few times. CDR3 amino acids: CASRVEPYNEQFF. CDR3 nucleotides: TGTGCCAGCAGGGTGGAGCCCTACAATGAGCAGTTCTTC. The chain carries TRBV12-3 or TRBV12-4 and TRBJ2-1, with D unresolved. The CDR3 runs 13 residues. With 6 bases removed from V and 2 bases from J, the gap between germline ends came to 8 bases.

The chain employs TRBV5-1 and TRBJ1-2; no reliable D call. Germline values: CDR1 SGHRS, CDR2 YFSETQ. CDR3 length: 17 residues. Trimming took 1 base from V and 0 from J, leaving 16 bases between them. The CDR3 DNA reads TGCGCCAGCAGCTTGAGTTCGGCAGCATCATCTAACTATGGCTACACCTTC. This encodes CASSLSSAASSNYGYTF.

On this clonotype itself: An end of the junction differs from the germline gene, which may be a read error. The chain couples TRBV2 to TRBJ1-1; TRBD1 aligns across 8 bases. Germline loops: CDR1 SNHLY, CDR2 FYNNEI. The CDR3 is 14 residues long. The CDR3 loop is CASVPRQGSTDAFF. DNA of the CDR3: TGTGCCAGTGTCCCGCGACAGGGGTCTACTGATGCTTTCTTT.

This clonotype was seen a few times. The chain combines TRBV20-1 with TRBJ2-1, with 7 positions matching TRBD2. Per germline, CDR1 DFQATT and CDR2 SNEGSKA (reference sequence). This CDR3 has 16 amino acids. J was trimmed by 7 bases and V by 1 base; bases with no gene match: 13. As DNA, the CDR3 is TGCAGTGCTAGAGCCGAAGGGATAGCGGGTCTTAATGAGCAGTTCTTC. It codes for CSARAEGIAGLNEQFF.

V is TRBV3-1 and J is TRBJ2-3; TRBD2 aligns across 13 bases. The ends lost 1 base at V and 3 bases at J; junction bases unmatched: 7. The CDR3 length is 18 residues. Looked up from germline, CDR1 is LGHDT and CDR2 is YNNKEL (reference sequence). The CDR3 region has the DNA TGTGCCAGCAGCCAAGCAGCCGGGACTAGCGGGGTAACAGATACGCAGTATTTT. Its translation: CASSQAAGTSGVTDTQYF.

V usage is TRBV3-1 and J usage is TRBJ2-4, with a tentative D call TRBD2 (5 bases). Germline lookup yields CDR1 LGHDT and CDR2 YNNKEL (reference sequence). The ends were cut back, 1 base at V and 1 base at J, with 11 bases in the middle. The CDR3 loop spans 16 amino acids. This CDR3 reads CASSQGGTGAKNIQYF. The CDR3 region has the DNA TGTGCCAGCAGCCAAGGTGGTACGGGGGCCAAAAACATTCAGTACTTC.

This clonotype was counted between two and nine times. J is TRBJ2-3 and V is TRBV2, with TRBD2 matching over 10 bases. CDR1 SNHLY and CDR2 FYNNEI come from the germline V gene. V gave up 5 bases and J gave up 0 bases; unmatched junction bases: 2. This CDR3 is built from 15 residues. The CDR3 DNA follows: TGTGCCAGCAGTACGGGACTAGCGAGCACAGATACGCAGTATTTT. It encodes CASSTGLASTDTQYF.

V gene TRBV19 combines with J gene TRBJ2-1; D is possibly TRBD1 (6 bases). Germline CDR1 LNHDA, CDR2 SQIVND (reference sequence). The V gene lost 0 bases and the J gene lost 2 bases, with 8 bases spanning the gap. The CDR3 loop spans 15 amino acids. CDR3 nucleotides: TGTGCCAGTAGTATAGACCAGGGGACCTACAATGAGCAGTTCTTC. Translated, it gives CASSIDQGTYNEQFF.

The chain has TRBV28 and TRBJ2-1, with D maybe TRBD2 (7 bases). This CDR3 is 16 amino acids long. V was cut by 6 bases and J by 0 bases, with 15 bases left in between. Germline V gives CDR1 MDHEN, CDR2 SYDVKM. The CDR3 nucleotides read TGTGCCAGCAGCCGAGGGGGGGTGATCTCCTACAATGAGCAGTTCTTC. Translation gives CASSRGGVISYNEQFF.